This T cell receptor (beta chain) was sequenced for a study of T cells in women clearing cervical HPV infection. Study-level points and caveats: TRBV6-7 abundance was lower in cases than controls (around 0.1% versus 0.15%).

The CDR3 runs 14 residues. Looked up from germline, CDR1 is SGDLS and CDR2 is YYNGEE. V was pared by 1 base and J by 9 bases, with 11 bases between. On this clone itself: As yet, its antigen is unknown. The read falls 3 residues short of the CDR3 end, and the missing part is taken from the germline J gene.

Data came from immunoSEQ multiplex PCR; TCRdb stores just in-frame clones and leaves some out. The sample table sets out 40,000 to 55,000 clones. This chain uses TRBV9 with TRBJ1-6; tentatively, D is TRBD1 (5 bases). Sequenced: blood buffy coat. This sequence originates from a woman aged 18 to 75 with a cervical HPV16 infection that either progressed to CIN3+ or cleared (not recorded which). CDR3 DNA (partial): TGTGCCAGCAGCGTACAGCAGGGTAGTTCACCC. It yields the protein CASSVQQGSSP. The complete CDR3 protein is CASSVQQGSSPLHF.